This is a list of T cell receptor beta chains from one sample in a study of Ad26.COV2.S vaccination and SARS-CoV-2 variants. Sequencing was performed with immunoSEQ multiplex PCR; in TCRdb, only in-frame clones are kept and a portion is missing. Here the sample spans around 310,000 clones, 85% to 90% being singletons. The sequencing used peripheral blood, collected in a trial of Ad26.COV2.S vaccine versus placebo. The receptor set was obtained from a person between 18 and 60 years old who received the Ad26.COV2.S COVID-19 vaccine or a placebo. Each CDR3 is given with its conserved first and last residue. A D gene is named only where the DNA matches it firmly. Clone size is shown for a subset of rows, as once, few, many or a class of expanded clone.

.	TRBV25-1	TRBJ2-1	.	TGTGCCAGCAGACGTTACTCCTACAATGAGCAGTTCTTC	CASRRYSYNEQFF
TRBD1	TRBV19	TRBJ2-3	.	TGTGCCAGCTCCCGGGACAGGGGCACAGATACGCAGTATTTT	CASSRDRGTDTQYF
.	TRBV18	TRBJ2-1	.	TGTGCCAGCTCACCACCTGGGCAGGGGCCCCGACCGTTCTTC	CASSPPGQGPRPFF
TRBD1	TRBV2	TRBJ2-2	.	TGTGCCAGCAGTGAGACCCGGACCGGGACAGGGGTTTCCGGGGAGCTGTTTTTT	CASSETRTGTGVSGELFF
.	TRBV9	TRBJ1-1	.	TGTGCCAGCAGCGTAGAGGCAGGGCTGAACACTGAAGCTTTCTTT	CASSVEAGLNTEAFF
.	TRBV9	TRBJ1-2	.	TGTGCCAGCAGCGTAGCAGGGAGTAACTATGGCTACACCTTC	CASSVAGSNYGYTF
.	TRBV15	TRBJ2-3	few	TGTGCCACCAGCAGAGATGCGGCAGATACGCAGTATTTT	CATSRDAADTQYF
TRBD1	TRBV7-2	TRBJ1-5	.	TGTGCCAGCAGCTCTGAGGGGGCGATCAATCAGCCCCAGCATTTT	CASSSEGAINQPQHF
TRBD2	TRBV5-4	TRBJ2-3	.	TGTGCCAGCAGCTTCGGCGGACTAGCAACAGATACGCAGTATTTT	CASSFGGLATDTQYF
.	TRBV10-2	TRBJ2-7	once	TGCGCCAGTTCAACCACCCGGACCGAGCAGTACTTC	CASSTTRTEQYF
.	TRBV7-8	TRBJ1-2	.	TGTGCCAGCAGCCTAGGTTATGGGGCTCAAGCTAACTATGGCTACACCTTC	CASSLGYGAQANYGYTF